The next 13 T cell receptor beta chains were all read from a single sample in a study of blood T cells in healthy people across ages. The authors ran a second PCR of 7 to 11 cycles using a sample-barcoded 5' primer and a J-beta primer mix. From the 5' RACE reads, TCRdb called clonotypes with MiXCR, one entry per CDR3 protein. Here the sample spans around 1.5 million distinct CDR3 sequences, about 35% being singletons. The sequenced sample consisted of blood. Receptor source: a woman in her twenties or thirties in good health.

This sequence joins TRBV30 and TRBJ2-5; 8 positions match TRBD2. Germline assignment: CDR1 GTSNPN and CDR2 SVGIG (reference sequence). With V trimmed by 5 bases and J by 5 bases, 13 bases remained unmatched. This CDR3 has 15 amino acids. CDR3 protein: CAWSPGQRGYETQYF. CDR3 DNA sequence: TGTGCCTGGTCCCCAGGTCAGCGGGGGTATGAGACCCAGTACTTC.

The V gene is TRBV20-1, the J gene TRBJ2-7; D remains unclear. The CDR3 runs to 15 residues. Germline V gene sequence: CDR1 DFQATT, CDR2 SNEGSKA (reference sequence). V was clipped by 3 bases and J by 0 bases, with 15 bases between them. The CDR3 loop reads CSASPGSLSSYEQYF. CDR3 nucleotides: TGCAGTGCTAGTCCCGGGTCCCTGAGCTCCTACGAGCAGTACTTC.

This clonotype has at least ten counts. The V gene is TRBV20-1, the J gene TRBJ1-2, with 8 bases aligning to TRBD1. V was pared by 6 bases and J by 9 bases, with 12 bases of the junction left unmatched. Per germline, CDR1 DFQATT and CDR2 SNEGSKA (reference sequence). The CDR3 sequence is 13 residues long. Here the CDR3 DNA reads TGCAGTGCCACTGCAGGGGGCGCTCGGAGCTACACCTTC. The encoded protein is CSATAGGARSYTF.

This rearrangement joins TRBV5-1 to TRBJ1-2; maybe TRBD1 (6 bases). The CDR3 covers 16 residues. Looked up from germline, CDR1 is SGHRS and CDR2 is YFSETQ. Trimming cost V 1 base and J 4 bases, with 17 bases left between them. The CDR3 DNA follows: TGCGCCAGCAGCTTGTCCACAGGGTTGTCTGGCTATGGCTACACCTTC. Its translation: CASSLSTGLSGYGYTF.

This clonotype was picked up one time. The chain carries TRBV18 and TRBJ2-3; TRBD2 matches 8 bases. The V and J ends lost 4 bases and 4 bases, in that order; junction bases with no gene match: 13. CDR1 is KGHSH, CDR2 LQKENI, per germline. The CDR3 loop spans 17 amino acids. As DNA, the CDR3 is TGTGCCAGCTCACTACAAACAGCGGGGGACGGGGCAGATACGCAGTATTTT. Translating it yields CASSLQTAGDGADTQYF.

A remark on this clonotype: Given a much more abundant clone one base away, this may be a read error. J is TRBJ2-7 and V is TRBV29-1; D unclear. CDR3 length: 12 residues. Germline V gene sequence: CDR1 SQVTM, CDR2 ANQGSEA. In nucleotides, the CDR3 is TGCGGCGTTTCAACGACGGTAAACGAGCAGTACTTC. Its translation: CGVSTTVNEQYF.

This clonotype occurred once. V is TRBV12-3 or TRBV12-4 and J is TRBJ2-5; TRBD1 matches 7 bases. V trimming: 4 bases; J trimming: 11 bases; junction bases outside the gene matches: 1. This CDR3 is built from 10 residues. Here the CDR3 reads CASSSGQQYF. The CDR3 coding sequence is TGTGCCAGCAGTTCGGGACAGCAGTACTTC.

The J gene is TRBJ2-7, the V gene TRBV20-1; a possible D gene is TRBD2 (5 bases). The germline V gene encodes CDR1 DFQATT and CDR2 SNEGSKA (reference sequence). V was trimmed by 3 bases and J by 2 bases, leaving 8 bases between them. The CDR3 extends over 12 amino acids. CDR3: CSASGNPYEQYF. In DNA form, the CDR3 reads TGCAGTGCTAGCGGGAACCCCTACGAGCAGTACTTC.

The sample holds a few counts of this clonotype. The V and J genes are TRBV20-1 and TRBJ2-3, with a tentative D call TRBD2 (6 bases). Trimming left V 6 bases short and J 1 base short, with 14 bases between. CDR1 is DFQATT, CDR2 SNEGSKA, per germline (reference sequence). CDR3 size: 14 residues. CDR3 nucleotides: TGCAGTGCATCGTCTGGGGAGGGCACAGATACGCAGTATTTT. Protein sequence: CSASSGEGTDTQYF.

The chain uses TRBV28 and TRBJ2-4; the D gene is possibly TRBD2 (6 bases). Per the germline V gene, CDR1 is MDHEN and CDR2 is SYDVKM. CDR3 length equals 15 residues. Trimming left V 5 bases short and J 1 base short, with 12 bases between. For the CDR3, the DNA is TGTGCCAGCAGTCTGGAGGGCCCTGCCAAAAACATTCAGTACTTC. Translated: CASSLEGPAKNIQYF. The entire variable domain, with the rest obtained from reference TRBV28 and TRBJ2-4, is as follows: DVKVTQSSRYLVKRTGEKVFLECVQDMDHENMFWYRQDPGLGLRLIYFSYDVKMKEKGDIPEGYSVSREKKERFSLILESASTNQTSMYLCASSLEGPAKNIQYFGAGTRLSVL.

The V call is TRBV28, the J call TRBJ2-5; possibly TRBD1 for D (5 bases). Germline CDR1 reads MDHEN; CDR2 reads SYDVKM. The CDR3 contains 16 residues. Trimming left V 2 bases short and J 1 base short, with 14 bases between. The CDR3 DNA reads TGTGCCAGCAGTTTAATCCAGGGAAGGGGCCAAGAGACCCAGTACTTC. Its protein is CASSLIQGRGQETQYF.

Concerning this clonotype: The junction differs from germline at one of its ends, possibly a read error. The chain is built from TRBV7-2 and TRBJ2-3, with D possibly TRBD1 on 6 matching bases. The germline V gene encodes CDR1 SGHTA and CDR2 FQGNSA. This CDR3 has 14 residues. The CDR3: CASSFDRRTGTQYF. DNA for the CDR3: TGTGCCAGCAGTTTTGACAGGCGCACAGGTACGCAGTATTTT.

The chain recombines TRBV11-2 with TRBJ1-4; D is uncertain. V was shortened by 6 bases and J by 6 bases, with 14 bases between the two germline ends. CDR3 size: 14 residues. Germline V gene lookup returns CDR1 SGHAT and CDR2 FQNNGV. The chain's CDR3 is CASRSRKWDEKLFF. Here the CDR3 DNA reads TGTGCCAGCAGGTCGAGGAAATGGGATGAAAAACTGTTTTTT.